Listed below are T cell receptor beta chains from one sample, sequenced in a study of blood T cell repertoires in COVID-19. Clones were read by immunoSEQ multiplex PCR, and TCRdb kept only the in-frame ones, dropping some. Counted here are around 330,000 clones, 70% to 90% occurring once; the ten biggest clones make up about 9.9%. What was sequenced was PBMCs or T cells enriched from blood (not recorded which). These receptor sequences come from a middle-aged woman who had recovered from COVID-19. Both conserved end residues are part of each CDR3. Each record gives: V gene, clone size, D gene, J gene, CDR3 protein, CDR3 DNA. The D gene is left open where the match is weak. For some rows the clone size is stated as once, few or many, or as a class when expanded; others skip it.

>TRBV7-9|.|.|TRBJ2-5
CASSRLGLSFQETQYF
TGTGCCAGCAGCCGATTGGGACTGAGTTTTCAAGAGACCCAGTACTTC
>TRBV18|few|.|TRBJ2-2
CASSPPLSGALNTGELFF
TGTGCCAGCTCACCACCCTTATCAGGGGCGTTGAACACCGGGGAGCTGTTTTTT
>TRBV12-3/TRBV12-4|.|.|TRBJ2-5
CASSSGETQYF
TGTGCCAGCAGCTCCGGAGAGACCCAGTACTTC
>TRBV27|few|TRBD1|TRBJ1-6
CASRVQGGDSPLHF
TGTGCCAGCAGGGTACAGGGGGGTGATTCACCCCTCCACTTT
>TRBV11-3|few|TRBD1|TRBJ2-1
CASSLEGDREDREQFF
TGTGCCAGCAGCTTAGAGGGGGACAGGGAAGATCGGGAGCAGTTCTTC
>TRBV7-6|.|TRBD2|TRBJ2-3
CASSLRTSGGTDTQYF
TGTGCCAGCAGCTTACGGACTAGCGGGGGTACAGATACGCAGTATTTT
>TRBV6-5|.|.|TRBJ1-5
CASRGWEGNQPQHF
TGTGCCAGCAGGGGATGGGAGGGCAATCAGCCCCAGCATTTT
>TRBV5-4|few|TRBD1|TRBJ1-1
CASSLPGQGRAEAFF
TGTGCCAGCAGCCTACCGGGACAGGGGAGGGCTGAAGCTTTCTTT
>TRBV30|.|TRBD1|TRBJ2-5
CAWTGTESFGTQYF
TGTGCCTGGACGGGGACAGAGTCCTTCGGGACCCAGTACTTC
>TRBV5-5|.|TRBD1|TRBJ1-2
CASSSTPDRNLYGYTF
TGTGCCAGCAGCTCAACCCCGGACAGGAACCTCTATGGCTACACCTTC
>TRBV7-3|.|TRBD1|TRBJ1-2
CASSFGTGYGYTF
TGTGCCAGCAGCTTCGGGACAGGCTATGGCTACACCTTC
>TRBV18|.|.|TRBJ1-1
CASSQGAGTSTEAFF
TGTGCCAGCTCCCAAGGGGCCGGGACAAGCACTGAAGCTTTCTTT
>TRBV18|.|TRBD2|TRBJ2-3
CASSPPRDYTTDTQYF
TGTGCCAGCTCACCACCGCGGGACTACACCACAGATACGCAGTATTTT
>TRBV5-5|once|.|TRBJ2-7
CASSFISYEQYF
TGTGCCAGCAGCTTTATATCCTACGAGCAGTACTTC
>TRBV7-8|.|TRBD2|TRBJ2-7
CASSLALLAGDSYEQYF
TGTGCCAGCAGCTTAGCCCTGCTAGCGGGGGATTCCTACGAGCAGTACTTC
>TRBV19|.|.|TRBJ1-6
CASSMEDSNSPLHF
TGTGCCAGTAGTATGGAGGACAGCAATTCACCCCTCCACTTT
>TRBV7-9|.|.|TRBJ2-7
CASTQSPIADYEQYF
TGTGCCAGCACCCAGTCCCCAATAGCGGACTACGAGCAGTACTTC
>TRBV15|.|.|TRBJ2-1
CATSRDFYNEQFF
TGTGCCACCAGCAGAGACTTTTACAATGAGCAGTTCTTC
>TRBV6-9|.|TRBD2|TRBJ2-7
CASTRSAGVDEQYF
TGTGCCAGCACGCGGTCAGCGGGAGTAGACGAGCAGTACTTC
>TRBV29-1|.|TRBD1|TRBJ1-1
CSVRTGTFNTEAFF
TGCAGCGTTCGGACAGGGACTTTTAACACTGAAGCTTTCTTT
>TRBV19|.|.|TRBJ1-4
CASSSGDLHPNEKLFF
TGTGCCAGTAGTTCAGGGGATCTTCATCCCAATGAAAAACTGTTTTTT
>TRBV29-1|.|.|TRBJ2-3
CSAGGGGDTQYF
TGCAGCGCCGGGGGAGGCGGGGATACGCAGTATTTT
>TRBV2|.|TRBD1|TRBJ1-2
CASRVTGTLYGYTF
TGTGCCAGCAGGGTGACAGGGACCCTCTACGGCTACACCTTC
>TRBV5-1|.|.|TRBJ1-3
CASSQSTSSGNTIYF
TGCGCCAGCAGCCAAAGCACGTCGTCTGGAAACACCATATATTTT
>TRBV3-1/TRBV3-2|once|TRBD2|TRBJ2-1
CASSQAGLAGYNEQFF
TGTGCCAGCAGCCAAGCAGGACTAGCGGGCTACAATGAGCAGTTCTTC
>TRBV7-8|.|.|TRBJ2-7
CASSLGVGLYYEQYF
TGTGCCAGCAGCTTAGGGGTAGGACTTTACTACGAGCAGTACTTC
>TRBV11-2|.|.|TRBJ1-2
CASSPIGVRGGGYTF
TGTGCCAGCAGCCCCATCGGAGTGCGAGGAGGTGGCTACACCTTC
>TRBV9|.|TRBD1|TRBJ1-1
CASSEQGANTEAFF
TGTGCCAGCAGCGAACAGGGGGCGAACACTGAAGCTTTCTTT
>TRBV28|.|TRBD1|TRBJ1-2
CASSPSDRTRGYTF
TGTGCCAGCAGTCCATCGGACAGGACCCGTGGCTACACCTTC
>TRBV9|.|TRBD2|TRBJ2-1
CASSVAPGMSGATSKNEQFF
TGTGCCAGCAGCGTAGCCCCGGGCATGAGCGGGGCCACATCGAAAAATGAGCAGTTCTTC
>TRBV28|.|.|TRBJ1-2
CASSDGGRGYTF
TGTGCCAGCAGTGACGGCGGGCGGGGCTACACCTTC
>TRBV5-1|.|.|TRBJ1-4
CASSLDSREPTNEKLFF
TGCGCCAGCAGCTTGGATAGCAGAGAACCAACTAATGAAAAACTGTTTTTT
>TRBV7-9|.|.|TRBJ2-2
CASSPPYGNTGELFF
TGTGCCAGCAGCCCCCCCTACGGGAACACCGGGGAGCTGTTTTTT
>TRBV18|.|.|TRBJ1-5
CASSPEQVRINQPQHF
TGTGCCAGCTCACCAGAACAGGTTAGAATCAATCAGCCCCAGCATTTT
>TRBV19|.|TRBD1|TRBJ1-2
CASSIRQGLGGYTF
TGTGCCAGTAGTATAAGACAGGGGCTTGGCGGCTACACCTTC
>TRBV4-3|once|.|TRBJ1-2
CASSQNRLMEGYTF
TGCGCCAGCAGCCAGAACCGGCTTATGGAGGGCTACACCTTC
>TRBV7-3|.|.|TRBJ2-7
CASSQGRGAEQYF
TGTGCCAGCAGCCAGGGGCGAGGAGCCGAGCAGTACTTC
>TRBV11-2|.|.|TRBJ1-5
CASSLGGNGNQPQHF
TGTGCCAGCAGCTTAGGAGGGAATGGCAATCAGCCCCAGCATTTT
>TRBV7-9|.|TRBD1|TRBJ2-1
CASSSGTGFNEQFF
TGTGCCAGCAGCTCCGGGACAGGGTTCAATGAGCAGTTCTTC
>TRBV18|.|.|TRBJ1-5
CASSLGGDQPQHF
TGTGCCAGCTCATTAGGGGGGGATCAGCCCCAGCATTTT
>TRBV4-3|.|.|TRBJ2-3
CASSQGGAQSTDTQYF
TGCGCCAGCAGCCAGGGAGGAGCGCAAAGCACAGATACGCAGTATTTT
>TRBV7-3|.|.|TRBJ1-1
CASSPGTRDNTEAFF
TGTGCCAGCAGCCCCGGGACAAGGGATAACACTGAAGCTTTCTTT
>TRBV4-2|.|TRBD2|TRBJ2-1
CASSQRLYTSGSYNEQFF
TGTGCCAGCAGCCAACGATTGTACACTAGCGGCTCCTACAATGAGCAGTTCTTC
>TRBV6-2/TRBV6-3|.|TRBD1|TRBJ2-7
CASSYGQGPYF
TGTGCCAGCAGTTACGGACAGGGTCCGTACTTC
>TRBV29-1|.|.|TRBJ2-3
CSATLVEGSTDTQYF
TGCAGCGCTACTCTCGTTGAGGGATCCACAGATACGCAGTATTTT
>TRBV19|once|TRBD1|TRBJ1-2
CASSPRQGNYGYTF
TGTGCCAGTAGTCCCCGACAGGGAAACTATGGCTACACCTTC
>TRBV4-1|.|.|TRBJ2-7
CASSEAGDATYEQYF
TGCGCCAGCAGTGAAGCAGGGGACGCAACCTACGAGCAGTACTTC
>TRBV5-1|few|TRBD1|TRBJ1-6
CASSPSPGTGIAASPLHF
TGCGCCAGCAGCCCCAGTCCCGGGACAGGGATTGCGGCGTCACCCCTCCACTTT
>TRBV28|once|.|TRBJ2-5
CASSTLLQETQYF
TGTGCCAGCAGTACACTACTACAAGAGACCCAGTACTTC
>TRBV9|.|TRBD2|TRBJ2-7
CASSPDGGRDEQYF
TGTGCCAGCAGCCCGGACGGGGGGAGGGACGAGCAGTACTTC
>TRBV7-9|.|TRBD2|TRBJ2-5
CASSLFLAGGETQYF
TGTGCCAGCAGCTTATTTCTAGCGGGAGGGGAGACCCAGTACTTC
>TRBV9|.|.|TRBJ2-7
CASSVDSYYEQYF
TGTGCCAGCAGCGTCGACAGCTACTACGAGCAGTACTTC
>TRBV6-5|.|TRBD1|TRBJ2-7
CASSWGQGDYEQYF
TGTGCCAGCAGTTGGGGACAGGGGGACTACGAGCAGTACTTC
>TRBV29-1|few|.|TRBJ1-4
CSVSGGVREKLFF
TGCAGCGTCTCCGGAGGAGTTCGGGAAAAACTGTTTTTT
>TRBV2|.|TRBD1|TRBJ1-1
CASSGGTGPTEAFF
TGTGCCAGCAGTGGGGGGACAGGGCCAACTGAAGCTTTCTTT
>TRBV7-9|once|TRBD1|TRBJ1-4
CASSFVGQGTEKLFF
TGTGCCAGCAGCTTTGTGGGACAGGGAACGGAGAAACTGTTTTTT
>TRBV7-6|.|.|TRBJ2-7
CASSSGHGYEQYF
TGTGCCAGCAGCTCGGGACACGGCTACGAGCAGTACTTC
>TRBV29-1|.|.|TRBJ2-7
CSVGRQVTDEQYF
TGCAGCGTTGGACGACAGGTAACGGACGAGCAGTACTTC
>TRBV7-3|.|TRBD2|TRBJ2-7
CASSSVLAGPSYEQYF
TGTGCCAGCAGCTCCGTCCTAGCGGGGCCGTCCTACGAGCAGTACTTC
>TRBV4-1|.|.|TRBJ1-3
CASSQELQGGSGNTIYF
TGCGCCAGCAGCCAAGAGTTGCAGGGAGGTTCGGGAAACACCATATATTTT